The 19 T cell receptor beta chains presented below share a single source sample, sequenced in a study of Graves' ophthalmopathy and Graves' hyperthyroidism. From RNA, the CDR3 regions of TCR beta chains were amplified and sequenced. The authors performed first-round RT-PCR with HTBI primers and then a second-round multiplex PCR. TCRdb itself ran the multiplex PCR reads through MiXCR, one entry per CDR3 protein. In the table there are about 390,000 distinct CDR3 sequences, 15% to 20% of which are singletons. Sequencing used peripheral blood. The receptors derive from an adult woman with stable Graves' hyperthyroidism.

The sample holds many counts of this clonotype. This chain uses TRBV27 with TRBJ1-5; D not resolved. This CDR3 comprises 16 residues. Trimming stripped 7 bases from V and 0 bases from J, with 16 bases between. Per germline, CDR1 MNHEY and CDR2 SMNVEV (reference sequence). The CDR3 sequence is CASTPSGINSNQPQHF. Here the CDR3 DNA reads TGTGCCAGCACCCCGTCAGGCATTAATAGCAATCAGCCCCAGCATTTT.

This clonotype was observed many times. This sequence joins TRBV7-9 and TRBJ2-2; D call uncertain. The V end was cut by 6 bases, the J end by 3 bases, with 8 bases between. The CDR3 consists of 13 residues. Germline V gives CDR1 SEHNR, CDR2 FQNEAQ (reference sequence). Here the CDR3 reads CASSREYTGELFF. The CDR3 coding sequence is TGTGCCAGCAGTAGGGAATACACCGGGGAGCTGTTTTTT.

The chain links TRBV6-5 to TRBJ2-5; 12 positions match TRBD2. CDR3 size: 16 residues. The germline V gene encodes CDR1 MNHEY and CDR2 SVGAGI. Trimming cost V 0 bases and J 6 bases; bases outside gene matches: 5. CDR3 in amino acids: CASSYSTSGRVKTQYF. DNA for the CDR3: TGTGCCAGCAGTTACTCGACTAGCGGGAGAGTGAAGACCCAGTACTTC.

This clonotype was seen at least ten times. The genes are TRBV12-3 or TRBV12-4 and TRBJ2-7; either TRBD1 or TRBD2 may supply D (7 bases each). This CDR3 region has 14 residues. Trimming left V 2 bases short and J 5 bases short, with 13 bases between. The CDR3, as DNA: TGTGCCAGCAGTTTATTCAGGGGGGGGGACGAGCAGTACTTC. Amino acid sequence: CASSLFRGGDEQYF.

The sample holds one count of this clonotype. The rearrangement uses TRBV29-1 and TRBJ2-7; 9 nucleotides agree with TRBD1. V dropped 4 bases and J dropped 2; count of bases not matched to a gene: 12. CDR1 and CDR2 (germline): SQVTM, ANQGSEA. The CDR3 consists of 16 residues. The CDR3 spells CSVGEQGASQPYEQYF. CDR3 nucleotides: TGCAGCGTTGGTGAACAGGGGGCGTCCCAACCCTACGAGCAGTACTTC.

This clonotype was observed a few times. The chain's CDR3 is CASSKDRVPDTQYF. DNA of the CDR3: TGTGCCAGCAGTAAAGACAGGGTACCAGATACGCAGTATTTT. The chain joins TRBV2 to TRBJ2-3; 7 bases are a match to TRBD1. With V trimmed by 5 bases and J by 4 bases, 6 bases remained unmatched. CDR1 and CDR2 from the germline V gene are SNHLY and FYNNEI. The CDR3 has 14 amino acids. The variable domain in full, with the rest retrieved from reference TRBV2 and TRBJ2-3, is EPEVTQTPSHQVTQMGQEVILRCVPISNHLYFYWYRQILGQKVEFLVSFYNNEISEKSEIFDDQFSVERPDGSNFTLKIRSTKLEDSAMYFCASSKDRVPDTQYFGPGTRLTVL.

The V and J genes are TRBV18 and TRBJ1-1; the D is unclear. The length of the CDR3 is 12 residues. The germline V and J ends were trimmed by 6 bases and 3 bases, with 8 bases remaining between them. The V gene's germline CDR1 is KGHSH and CDR2 LQKENI. The CDR3 sequence is CASSQSYTEAFF. CDR3 nucleotide sequence: TGTGCCAGCTCCCAGAGTTACACTGAAGCTTTCTTT.

In its sample, this clonotype was seen many times. The chain recombines TRBV6-2 or TRBV6-3 with TRBJ2-2, with 7 nucleotides matching TRBD2. In germline, CDR1 is MNHEY, CDR2 SVGEGT. V was pared by 4 bases and J by 3 bases, with 11 bases of the junction left unmatched. This CDR3 has 17 amino acids. Here the CDR3 reads CASSSTGHGGYTGELFF. In DNA, the CDR3 is TGTGCCAGCAGTTCGACGGGGCACGGGGGGTACACCGGGGAGCTGTTTTTT.

This clonotype was picked up a small number of times. The chain carries TRBV28 and TRBJ2-6; 9 bases align to TRBD1. The CDR3 is made up of 19 amino acids. The germline V gene encodes CDR1 MDHEN and CDR2 SYDVKM. Trimming took 2 bases from V and 1 from J; bases not matched to a gene: 9. The CDR3 protein is CASSLNRGLIYSGANVLTF. In DNA, the CDR3 is TGTGCCAGCAGTTTAAACAGGGGGCTTATCTATTCTGGGGCCAACGTCCTGACTTTC.

This clonotype has a count of ten or more. The chain combines TRBV28 with TRBJ2-5; 10 bases agree with TRBD2. The V segment lost 7 bases and the J segment 0 bases; nucleotides outside the gene matches: 20. The CDR3 spans 20 residues. Germline-derived CDR1 and CDR2 are MDHEN and SYDVKM. The CDR3 nucleotides are TGTGCCAGCAAGCCCGTCCCGGACAAGACTAGCGGGTATTACCAAGAGACCCAGTACTTC. It translates to CASKPVPDKTSGYYQETQYF.

This clonotype was detected a few times. The V and J genes are TRBV18 and TRBJ1-3; D is uncertain. Germline V gene sequence: CDR1 KGHSH, CDR2 LQKENI. V was cut by 2 bases and J by 6 bases, with 11 bases left in between. The CDR3 consists of 14 residues. The CDR3 region has the DNA TGTGCCAGCTCACCATCGGGGTCAGAAAACACCATATATTTT. Translating it yields CASSPSGSENTIYF.

This clonotype has at least ten counts. V gene TRBV6-5 combines with J gene TRBJ1-1; D call uncertain. The CDR3 is 13 amino acids. Trimming removed 6 bases from V and 4 bases from J, with 12 bases in between. CDR1 and CDR2 (germline): MNHEY, SVGAGI. CDR3 region: CASRPSGVTEAFF. The CDR3 DNA is TGTGCCAGCAGGCCCTCAGGCGTCACTGAAGCTTTCTTT.

The rearrangement joins TRBV5-1 to TRBJ1-1, with TRBD1 matching 7 bases. This CDR3 is 15 amino acids long. Germline lookup yields CDR1 SGHRS and CDR2 YFSETQ. V lost 3 bases and J lost 3; bases outside the gene matches: 8. CDR3 nucleotides: TGCGCCAGCAGCTCAGTAGGGGGCTTGGACACTGAAGCTTTCTTT. Translation: CASSSVGGLDTEAFF.

This clonotype has a count of ten or more. The chain uses TRBV2 and TRBJ1-2, with D possibly being TRBD1 (6 bases). This CDR3 is 13 amino acids long. Germline CDR1 and CDR2: SNHLY and FYNNEI. Trimming pared 4 bases from V and 6 bases from J, leaving 12 bases between. The chain's CDR3 is CASSASDRHGYTF. The CDR3, as DNA: TGTGCCAGCAGTGCGTCTGACAGGCATGGCTACACCTTC.

This clonotype was seen many times. V is TRBV20-1 and J is TRBJ2-7, with TRBD2 identical over 11 bases. J gave up 6 bases and V 6 bases, and 7 bases lay outside the gene matches. Germline CDR1 reads DFQATT; CDR2 reads SNEGSKA (reference sequence). This CDR3 has 13 amino acids. The CDR3 protein is CSATSGSRGEQYF. The CDR3 nucleotides are TGCAGTGCAACTAGCGGGAGCAGGGGCGAGCAGTACTTC.

This clonotype was picked up many times. V gene TRBV6-2 or TRBV6-3 combines with J gene TRBJ1-1; D not certain. Deletions cut 2 bases from V and 1 base from J, with 8 bases between. Germline values: CDR1 MNHEY, CDR2 SVGEGT. The CDR3 has 14 amino acids. In DNA form, the CDR3 reads TGTGCCAGCAGTTACGCCGTTTCGAACACTGAAGCTTTCTTT. This gives the protein CASSYAVSNTEAFF.

The V and J genes are TRBV6-1 and TRBJ1-6; D is possibly TRBD1 (6 bases). CDR3 length equals 14 residues. Germline V CDR1 and CDR2: MNHNS, SASEGT. Trimming pared 6 bases from V and 10 bases from J, leaving 16 bases between. CDR3 residues: CASSHEGERSPLHF. The DNA of the CDR3 is TGTGCCAGCAGCCACGAGGGGGAACGCTCACCCCTCCACTTT.

Notes on this clonotype: Because it lacks the conserved phenylalanine or tryptophan at the end, this CDR3 is likely a read error. This chain links TRBV28 with TRBJ2-5; 7 nucleotides agree with TRBD2. This CDR3 is 15 amino acids long. The germline CDR1 and CDR2 sequences are MDHEN and SYDVKM. The V gene end was trimmed by 2 bases and the J gene end by 0 bases; junction bases not matched to a gene: 3. The CDR3 coding sequence is TGTGCCAGCAGTTTAGCGGGAGATCACCAAGAGACCCAGTACTCC. It yields the protein CASSLAGDHQETQYS.

At least ten counts were recorded for this clonotype. The chain combines TRBV5-1 with TRBJ2-7; 9 bases are a match to TRBD1. Germline lookup yields CDR1 SGHRS and CDR2 YFSETQ. V shed 1 base and J 2 bases; nucleotides not matched to a gene: 10. This CDR3 is 17 amino acids long. The CDR3 DNA follows: TGCGCCAGCAGCTTGTTATGGGCACAGGGGGCCCCCTACGAGCAGTACTTC. It is translated as CASSLLWAQGAPYEQYF.